This T cell receptor beta chain was identified in a study of HIV-infected children after antiretroviral therapy interruption. The treatment is: PENTA 11 planned treatment interruption arm or continuous ART arm. Unique molecular identifiers were included in an RNA-based 3' RACE TCR library. TCRdb re-called the 3' RACE reads through MiXCR, storing one row per CDR3 protein. The sample records approximately 16,000 distinct CDR3 sequences, 3% to 4% being singletons. The germline V gene encodes CDR1 MNHEY and CDR2 SVGEGT. CDR3 length: 15 amino acids. V trimming: 2 bases; J trimming: 7 bases; junction bases outside the gene matches: 0. This clonotype was seen at least ten times.

The clonotype was recovered from a pool of human donors with HIV. The sample here was CD45RO+ CD8+ T cells from PBMCs, pooled from several time points, taken from a donor given antiretroviral therapy, either interrupted or continuous. Subset specified: memory CD8+ CD45RO+ CD45RA- T cells. The chain links TRBV6-2 or TRBV6-3 to TRBJ2-1, with 15 bases lining up with TRBD2. In DNA form, the CDR3 reads TGTGCCAGCAGTTACGGGACTAGCGGGGGGAATGAGCAGTTCTTC. Protein product: CASSYGTSGGNEQFF.